This is a list of T cell receptor beta chains from one sample in a study of Graves' ophthalmopathy and Graves' hyperthyroidism. TCRdb processed the multiplex PCR reads anew with MiXCR; each CDR3 protein has one entry. Of 230,000 or so distinct CDR3 sequences listed, around 50% are singletons. The sequenced sample consisted of peripheral blood. The receptors shown here come from an adult man with Graves' ophthalmopathy. CDR3s include the opening cysteine and the closing phenylalanine or tryptophan. D genes are given only for firm matches. Only some rows state a clone size, as once, few, many or a class for expanded clones.

clone_size	d_call	j_call	v_call	cdr3_aa	cdr3_nt
few	NA	TRBJ1-5	TRBV2	CASSELGTQPQHF	TGTGCCAGCAGTGAATTAGGGACTCAGCCCCAGCATTTT
NA	NA	TRBJ2-5	TRBV20-1	CSARDQDGAETQYF	TGCAGTGCTAGAGATCAGGACGGGGCAGAGACCCAGTACTTC
many	NA	TRBJ2-5	TRBV10-3	CAIRQGPGETQYF	TGTGCCATCAGACAGGGACCTGGGGAGACCCAGTACTTC
NA	TRBD1	TRBJ1-3	TRBV7-3	CASSSTGGSGNTIYF	TGTGCCAGCAGCTCTACAGGGGGCTCTGGAAACACCATATATTTT
NA	TRBD1	TRBJ1-1	TRBV2	CASSPSRGVTEAFF	TGTGCCAGCAGTCCCTCCAGGGGGGTCACTGAAGCTTTCTTT
few	TRBD1	TRBJ2-7	TRBV28	CASSSTGTGGSYEQYF	TGTGCCAGCAGTTCGACCGGGACAGGGGGATCCTACGAGCAGTACTTC
NA	TRBD1	TRBJ2-5	TRBV6-1	CASNRGRREETQYF	TGTGCCAGCAACAGGGGGCGCCGGGAAGAGACCCAGTACTTC
NA	NA	TRBJ1-4	TRBV2	CASSVRNEKLFF	TGTGCCAGCAGTGTCAGAAATGAAAAACTGTTTTTT
NA	TRBD1	TRBJ2-7	TRBV5-4	CASSLPGQAGYEQYF	TGTGCCAGCAGCTTACCAGGACAGGCGGGCTACGAGCAGTACTTC
NA	TRBD1	TRBJ2-5	TRBV9	CASSAWTGETQYF	TGTGCCAGCAGCGCTTGGACAGGAGAGACCCAGTACTTC
few	NA	TRBJ2-7	TRBV2	CASRKHTSYEQYF	TGTGCCAGCAGGAAGCACACCTCCTACGAGCAGTACTTC
NA	TRBD2	TRBJ2-5	TRBV7-9	CASSPTSGRKTQYF	TGTGCCAGCAGCCCGACTAGCGGGAGGAAGACCCAGTACTTC
NA	NA	TRBJ2-6	TRBV30	CAWAHSGANVLTF	TGTGCCTGGGCACACTCTGGGGCCAACGTCCTGACTTTC
NA	NA	TRBJ1-2	TRBV6-5	CASSYSNLGRGGYGYTF	TGTGCCAGCAGTTACTCGAATTTGGGCAGGGGTGGCTATGGCTACACCTTC
many	NA	TRBJ1-5	TRBV29-1	CSVWDPRQPQHF	TGCAGCGTCTGGGACCCGCGGCAGCCCCAGCATTTT
NA	NA	TRBJ1-1	TRBV10-3	CAITSDPRATEAFF	TGTGCCATCACTAGCGACCCACGCGCCACTGAAGCTTTCTTT
NA	NA	TRBJ2-2	TRBV7-9	CASSVQGNTGELFF	TGTGCCAGCAGCGTACAGGGAAACACCGGGGAGCTGTTTTTT
NA	NA	TRBJ2-7	TRBV7-9	CASSSPGRPSGEQYF	TGTGCCAGCAGCTCACCGGGACGCCCGTCGGGCGAGCAGTACTTC
NA	NA	TRBJ1-2	TRBV28	CASSRNRDGYTF	TGTGCCAGCAGTCGGAACAGGGATGGCTACACCTTC
NA	NA	TRBJ2-2	TRBV14	CASSHVGELFF	TGTGCCAGCAGTCATGTTGGGGAGCTGTTTTTT
NA	NA	TRBJ1-1	TRBV20-1	CSASVAAEAFF	TGCAGTGCTAGTGTGGCAGCTGAAGCTTTCTTT
few	TRBD2	TRBJ2-5	TRBV6-1	CASSVVGGGQTQYF	TGTGCCAGCAGTGTAGTCGGGGGGGGACAGACCCAGTACTTC
NA	TRBD1	TRBJ1-4	TRBV20-1	CSARWDRGGEKLFF	TGCAGTGCTAGATGGGACAGGGGGGGCGAAAAACTGTTTTTT
NA	NA	TRBJ2-2	TRBV7-2	CASSLLPGTANTGELFF	TGTGCCAGCAGTTTATTACCCGGGACGGCGAACACCGGGGAGCTGTTTTTT
NA	TRBD1	TRBJ1-1	TRBV12-3/TRBV12-4	CASGLGTGGGTEAFF	TGTGCTAGTGGTTTGGGAACAGGGGGGGGCACTGAAGCTTTCTTT
few	NA	TRBJ1-3	TRBV7-9	CASSLAVIFSGNTIYF	TGTGCCAGCAGCTTAGCGGTCATCTTCTCTGGAAACACCATATATTTT
NA	NA	TRBJ2-7	TRBV28	CASSMDSYEQYF	TGTGCCAGCAGTATGGACAGCTACGAGCAGTACTTC
few	TRBD2	TRBJ2-1	TRBV2	CASSEVAGEGEQFF	TGTGCCAGCAGTGAGGTAGCGGGAGAGGGTGAGCAGTTCTTC
few	NA	TRBJ2-5	TRBV29-1	CSASQETQYF	TGCAGCGCCTCACAAGAGACCCAGTACTTC
NA	NA	TRBJ1-2	TRBV10-3	CASSYGGFEGGGYTF	TGTGCCAGCAGTTACGGCGGCTTCGAAGGTGGAGGCTACACCTTC
few	NA	TRBJ2-7	TRBV2	CASSLERGYEQYF	TGTGCCAGCAGCCTCGAACGGGGGTACGAGCAGTACTTC
many	NA	TRBJ2-7	TRBV29-1	CSIPKGGGEQYF	TGCAGCATCCCAAAGGGGGGCGGCGAGCAGTACTTC
NA	NA	TRBJ1-1	TRBV5-1	CASNTAGNTEAFF	TGCGCCAGCAACACGGCTGGGAACACTGAAGCTTTCTTT
few	TRBD1	TRBJ1-1	TRBV20-1	CSARVSGGHTEAFF	TGCAGTGCTAGAGTATCAGGGGGCCACACTGAAGCTTTCTTT
NA	NA	TRBJ1-4	TRBV5-8	CASSRVDGEKLFF	TGTGCCAGCAGCCGGGTTGACGGGGAAAAACTGTTTTTT